These 2 T cell receptor beta chains were all obtained from the same sample, sequenced in a study of cytomegalovirus exposure and HLA in healthy donors. Both 60 Vbeta primers and 13 Jbeta primers went into the PCR. Using immunoSEQ multiplex PCR, the repertoire was profiled, and TCRdb retains in-frame clones only, with some absent. This repertoire shows fewer than 200,000 clones, more than 65% found once; its top ten account for less than 2%. The specimen was PBMCs. The origin of the receptors is a male donor in good health and CMV-seronegative.

The chain recombines TRBV9 with TRBJ2-1; TRBD2 aligns across 8 bases. CDR3 length: 16 amino acids. V lost 0 bases and J lost 4; bases outside the gene matches: 6. Germline V gives CDR1 SGDLS, CDR2 YYNGEE. DNA for the CDR3: TGTGCCAGCAGCGTAGAAGGTACTAGCGGATACAATGAGCAGTTCTTC. This gives the protein CASSVEGTSGYNEQFF.

Only one count was recorded for this clone. CDR3 sequence reads: CASSLAPSVRVGTDTQYF. As DNA, the CDR3 is TGCGCCAGCAGCTTGGCCCCATCGGTCAGGGTGGGCACAGATACGCAGTATTTT. This sequence joins TRBV5-1 and TRBJ2-3; weak D call: TRBD1 (5 bases). The germline CDR1 and CDR2 sequences are SGHRS and YFSETQ. CDR3 length: 18 amino acids. The V end lost 0 bases, the J end lost 1 base, and 18 bases lay between the germline ends.